This TCR beta chain was identified in a study of shared clonotypes between healthy human individuals. The CDR3 contains 15 residues. Germline V gene data show CDR1 as MNHNY and CDR2 as SVGAGI (reference sequence). V was trimmed by 7 bases and J by 6 bases, leaving 21 bases between them. The table came from immunoSEQ multiplex PCR; TCRdb's copy has only in-frame clones and leaves some out. The top ten hold more than 0.1% of the sample, which has just over 2,000,000 clones, 85% to 95% seen once. This clonotype was obtained from a man aged 18 to 35 in good health. The rearrangement links TRBV6-6 to TRBJ1-2, with a possible D match to TRBD1 (5 bases). The specimen was naive CD4+ T cells sorted from blood. Indicated subset: CD45RA+ positively selected. CDR3 sequence reads: CASIPPLGAGDGYTF. In DNA form, the CDR3 reads TGTGCCAGCATCCCTCCCTTAGGGGCTGGGGATGGCTACACCTTC.